Each of the 27 T cell receptor beta chains below was sequenced from the same sample in a study of human T cells and chemical hapten exposure. Described time point: pre-sensitization, week 0. Sample treatment: therapeutic diphenylcyclopropenone sensitization with weekly scalp DPC. TCRdb passed the RACE reads through MiXCR, listing each CDR3 protein once. Here the sample spans more than 250,000 distinct CDR3 sequences, about 9.4% being singletons. Sequencing used whole blood, obtained in connection with sensitization to the hapten diphenylcyclopropenone (DPC). All receptors come from a woman aged 40 to 50 with alopecia areata. Some clones in this sample may be carry-over from other donors' samples.

This clonotype was observed a few times. The chain joins TRBV29-1 to TRBJ2-1; D is perhaps TRBD1 or TRBD2 (6 bases each). The CDR3 sequence is 14 residues long. The germline V and J ends were trimmed by 4 bases and 1 base, with 11 bases remaining between them. In germline, CDR1 is SQVTM, CDR2 ANQGSEA. The CDR3 spells CSVVGGGSYNEQFF. The DNA for the CDR3 is TGCAGCGTTGTAGGGGGAGGTTCCTACAATGAGCAGTTCTTC.

This clonotype appeared many times. The V call is TRBV5-5, the J call TRBJ2-6; weak D call: TRBD2 (6 bases). The germline V gene has CDR1 SGHKS and CDR2 YYEKEE (reference sequence). V was shortened by 0 bases and J by 2 bases, with 6 bases between the two germline ends. The CDR3 length is 15 residues. CDR3 bases: TGTGCCAGCAGCTTGGCGGGGGCTGGGGCCAACGTCCTGACTTTC. Its translation: CASSLAGAGANVLTF.

The sample holds many counts of this clonotype. The rearrangement uses TRBV6-5 and TRBJ1-6, with D tentatively TRBD1 (5 bases). The CDR3 is made up of 14 amino acids. The germline V and J ends were trimmed by 6 bases and 4 bases, with 10 bases remaining between them. Germline CDR1 reads MNHEY; CDR2 reads SVGAGI. CDR3 coding DNA: TGTGCCAGCAGCCCCGGGGGGTATAATTCACCCCTCCACTTT. This codes for CASSPGGYNSPLHF.

This clonotype appeared many times. V is TRBV9 and J is TRBJ2-7; 9 bases are a match to TRBD2. V was clipped by 4 bases and J by 4 bases; unmatched bases: 6. Germline CDR1 reads SGDLS; CDR2 reads YYNGEE. The CDR3 contains 14 residues. The CDR3 DNA sequence: TGTGCCAGCAGCCCTAGCGGGATAGGGTACGAGCAGTACTTC. It translates to CASSPSGIGYEQYF. Drawing the rest from reference TRBV9 and TRBJ2-7, the complete variable domain is DSGVTQTPKHLITATGQRVTLRCSPRSGDLSVYWYQQSLDQGLQFLIQYYNGEERAKGNILERFSAQQFPDLHSELNLSSLELGDSALYFCASSPSGIGYEQYFGPGTRLTVT.

There are many counts of this clonotype. V usage is TRBV4-3 and J usage is TRBJ1-6; possibly TRBD1 for D (5 bases). This CDR3 region has 15 residues. Looked up from germline, CDR1 is LGHNA and CDR2 is YSLEER. V lost 0 bases, J lost 9 bases, and 12 bases lay in between. The CDR3 loop reads CASSQEQGRGSPLHF. CDR3 sequence (DNA): TGCGCCAGCAGCCAAGAGCAGGGAAGAGGTTCACCCCTCCACTTT.

As for this clonotype: A read error may produce the germline difference seen at one junction end. This rearrangement joins TRBV28 to TRBJ2-1, with D tentatively TRBD2 (6 bases). The CDR3 runs to 12 residues. Germline CDR1 and CDR2: MDHEN and SYDVKM. The CDR3 loop reads CTSGPLYDEQFF. CDR3 nucleotides: TGTACCAGCGGGCCGCTTTACGATGAGCAGTTCTTC.

This clonotype was detected many times. The chain has TRBV27 and TRBJ2-6; D is uncertain. The length of the CDR3 is 14 residues. The germline V gene encodes CDR1 MNHEY and CDR2 SMNVEV (reference sequence). The V end was cut by 5 bases, the J end by 0 bases, with 5 bases between. The CDR3 loop is CASSLNSGANVLTF. CDR3 in DNA: TGTGCCAGCAGTCTCAACTCTGGGGCCAACGTCCTGACTTTC. Looking up the rest from reference TRBV27 and TRBJ2-6 gives the full variable domain: EAQVTQNPRYLITVTGKKLTVTCSQNMNHEYMSWYRQDPGLGLRQIYYSMNVEVTDKGDVPEGYKVSRKEKRNFPLILESPSPNQTSLYFCASSLNSGANVLTFGAGSRLTVL.

The chain carries TRBV27 and TRBJ2-7; 9 positions agree with TRBD2. Germline CDR1 reads MNHEY; CDR2 reads SMNVEV (reference sequence). The V segment lost 5 bases and the J segment 0 bases; nucleotides outside the gene matches: 5. This CDR3 spans 15 amino acids. CDR3 residues: CASSRLAGDSYEQYF. The CDR3 DNA reads TGTGCCAGCAGTCGGTTAGCGGGGGACTCCTACGAGCAGTACTTC.

The V gene is TRBV28, the J gene TRBJ1-2; 9 bases fit TRBD1. Germline V lookup: CDR1 MDHEN, CDR2 SYDVKM. This CDR3 is 14 amino acids long. V dropped 7 bases and J dropped 5; count of bases not matched to a gene: 8. CDR3 nucleotides: TGTGCCAGCACCCCGGGACAGGGTAGTTATGGCTACACCTTC. Protein product: CASTPGQGSYGYTF.

This clonotype was observed a few times. This sequence joins TRBV4-1 and TRBJ2-1, with D unclear. The germline CDR1 and CDR2 sequences are MGHRA and YSYEKL. With 0 bases removed from V and 8 bases from J, the gap between germline ends came to 11 bases. The CDR3 length is 14 residues. The CDR3 loop reads CASSQDVLGYEQFF. In DNA form, the CDR3 reads TGCGCCAGCAGCCAAGATGTCCTCGGATATGAGCAGTTCTTC.

This clonotype was observed many times. This rearrangement joins TRBV4-3 to TRBJ2-7; maybe TRBD1 (5 bases). The germline CDR1 and CDR2 sequences are LGHNA and YSLEER. CDR3 size: 18 residues. V lost 1 base, J lost 0 bases, and 19 bases lay in between. CDR3 residues: CASSQARPLGQLSYEQYF. The CDR3 coding sequence is TGCGCCAGCAGCCAAGCCAGGCCATTGGGGCAACTCTCCTACGAGCAGTACTTC.

The chain has TRBV20-1 and TRBJ1-1; D call uncertain. The germline gives CDR1 DFQATT, CDR2 SNEGSKA (reference sequence). This CDR3 has 14 residues. V shed 0 bases and J shed 5 bases, with 13 bases lying between them. The CDR3 protein is CSARDLEGRTEAFF. CDR3 nucleotides: TGCAGTGCTAGAGATCTGGAAGGGAGGACTGAAGCTTTCTTT.

The V gene is TRBV6-5, the J gene TRBJ2-2; D not certain. CDR1 and CDR2 (germline): MNHEY, SVGAGI. Trimming shortened V by 0 bases and J by 1 base, and 6 bases separated the two germline ends. The CDR3 has 15 amino acids. Written as DNA, the CDR3 is TGTGCCAGCAGTTACTCCTACGAGAACACCGGGGAGCTGTTTTTT. Encoded protein: CASSYSYENTGELFF.

This clonotype was seen at least ten times. The chain uses TRBV7-9 and TRBJ1-6; unclear D gene. The CDR3 contains 14 residues. Deletions cut 1 base from V and 7 bases from J, with 8 bases between. CDR1 is SEHNR and CDR2 is FQNEAQ in the germline V gene (reference sequence). CDR3 sequence reads: CASSLEQRNSPLHF. For the CDR3, the DNA is TGTGCCAGCAGCTTAGAACAGAGAAATTCACCCCTCCACTTT. The entire variable domain, with the rest obtained from reference TRBV7-9 and TRBJ1-6, is as follows: DTGVSQNPRHKITKRGQNVTFRCDPISEHNRLYWYRQTLGQGPEFLTYFQNEAQLEKSRLLSDRFSAERPKGSFSTLEIQRTEQGDSAMYLCASSLEQRNSPLHFGNGTRLTVT.

The chain uses TRBV29-1 and TRBJ2-3; D is possibly TRBD2 (6 bases). Germline V lookup: CDR1 SQVTM, CDR2 ANQGSEA. This CDR3 has 11 residues. Trimming pared 6 bases from V and 4 bases from J, leaving 8 bases between. The CDR3 here is CSVGTADTQYF. CDR3 coding DNA: TGCAGCGTCGGGACTGCAGATACGCAGTATTTT.

This clonotype turned up a few times. V usage is TRBV20-1 and J usage is TRBJ2-3; D not certain. Germline V CDR1 and CDR2: DFQATT, SNEGSKA (reference sequence). The CDR3 loop spans 13 amino acids. V lost 5 bases and J lost 2, with 11 bases in between. The CDR3 DNA sequence: TGCAGTGCTCTCGACTTGCTCACAGATACGCAGTATTTT. As protein: CSALDLLTDTQYF.

V gene TRBV27 combines with J gene TRBJ2-7; tentative D call: TRBD2 (6 bases). The CDR3 extends over 15 amino acids. V was shortened by 3 bases and J by 1 base, with 13 bases between the two germline ends. The germline V gene encodes CDR1 MNHEY and CDR2 SMNVEV (reference sequence). The CDR3 sequence: CASSFTLSGSYEQYF. DNA for the CDR3: TGTGCCAGCAGTTTCACACTCAGCGGGTCCTACGAGCAGTACTTC.

This clonotype occurred many times. The chain is built from TRBV12-3 or TRBV12-4 and TRBJ1-1; tentative D call: TRBD1 (5 bases). V gave up 7 bases and J gave up 6 bases, with 15 bases separating them. CDR3 size: 13 residues. The CDR3 here is CASMVPRASEAFF. Written as DNA, the CDR3 is TGTGCCAGCATGGTCCCCAGGGCGTCTGAAGCTTTCTTT.

At least ten counts were recorded for this clonotype. V gene TRBV12-3 or TRBV12-4 combines with J gene TRBJ2-1; 9 nucleotides match TRBD1. The CDR3 is made up of 14 amino acids. V trimming: 5 bases; J trimming: 6 bases; junction bases outside the gene matches: 5. For the CDR3, the DNA is TGTGCCAGCAGTGGGACAGGGAGGATCAATGAGCAGTTCTTC. Residues: CASSGTGRINEQFF.

This clonotype was seen at least ten times. This rearrangement joins TRBV28 to TRBJ1-2; D might be TRBD1 (5 bases). The ends were cut back, 5 bases at V and 5 bases at J, with 12 bases in the middle. This CDR3 contains 13 residues. From germline, CDR1 is MDHEN and CDR2 SYDVKM. CDR3 in amino acids: CASSPGTWYGYTF. The CDR3 DNA reads as TGTGCCAGCAGTCCCGGGACGTGGTATGGCTACACCTTC.

J is TRBJ2-7 and V is TRBV12-3 or TRBV12-4, with 9 bases identical to TRBD2. CDR3 length equals 14 residues. The trim removed 1 base at V and 6 bases at J, leaving 4 bases unmatched. CDR3: CASSLGGSGGEQYF. The CDR3 coding sequence is TGTGCCAGCAGTTTAGGGGGTAGCGGGGGCGAGCAGTACTTC.

This clonotype showed up just a few times. The chain employs TRBV7-9 and TRBJ1-1, with no clear D. The CDR3 spans 12 residues. V was cut by 4 bases and J by 6 bases, with 9 bases left in between. Germline V gene sequence: CDR1 SEHNR, CDR2 FQNEAQ (reference sequence). The CDR3 region is CASSYLGAEAFF. The CDR3 region has the DNA TGTGCCAGCAGCTACCTAGGCGCTGAAGCTTTCTTT.

The chain carries TRBV19 and TRBJ1-2, with 7 positions matching TRBD1. CDR3 length: 14 residues. CDR1 is LNHDA and CDR2 is SQIVND in the germline V gene (reference sequence). Trimming removed 3 bases from V and 2 bases from J; junction bases left unmatched: 3. The CDR3 DNA is TGTGCCAGTAGTATCCTACAGGGGAACTATGGCTACACCTTC. As protein: CASSILQGNYGYTF.

This clonotype was seen only a few times. The chain combines TRBV4-3 with TRBJ1-1; 7 positions agree with TRBD1. V shed 1 base and J 4 bases; nucleotides not matched to a gene: 6. Germline lookup yields CDR1 LGHNA and CDR2 YSLEER. The CDR3 sequence is 15 residues long. Here the CDR3 reads CASSQGQSGGTEAFF. The CDR3 DNA reads as TGCGCCAGCAGCCAAGGTCAGTCAGGGGGCACTGAAGCTTTCTTT.

This clonotype appeared many times. The V call is TRBV10-3, the J call TRBJ2-1; D is undetermined. Trimming shortened V by 6 bases and J by 6 bases, and 12 bases separated the two germline ends. Germline CDR1 is ENHRY and CDR2 is SYGVKD. This CDR3 region has 13 residues. The CDR3 nucleotides are TGTGCCATCAGGGCCCCGACGATCAATGAGCAGTTCTTC. It encodes CAIRAPTINEQFF.

This clonotype was counted between two and nine times. The chain uses TRBV27 and TRBJ2-5, with a possible D match to TRBD2 (6 bases). This CDR3 comprises 14 residues. The V gene lost 5 bases and the J gene lost 3 bases, with 13 bases spanning the gap. The V gene's germline CDR1 is MNHEY and CDR2 SMNVEV (reference sequence). CDR3 nucleotides: TGTGCCAGCAGTGCTCCGGGACTGGAAGAGACCCAGTACTTC. Amino acids: CASSAPGLEETQYF.

At least ten counts were recorded for this clonotype. V and J are TRBV6-1 and TRBJ1-5, with a tentative D call TRBD1 (5 bases). The V and J ends lost 1 base and 11 bases respectively, with 15 bases between them. CDR3 length: 14 amino acids. In germline, CDR1 is MNHNS, CDR2 SASEGT. The CDR3 loop reads CASSEDWARDAQHF. The CDR3 DNA reads TGTGCCAGCAGTGAAGACTGGGCACGGGACGCCCAGCATTTT.